This T cell receptor (beta chain) was sequenced in a study of cytomegalovirus exposure and HLA in healthy donors. The study's findings and limits: An observed cluster of highly shared sequence variants was recorded as a likely sequencing artifact.

Donors showed nominal health when sampled, although they likely had unrecorded immune exposures. Concerning this clone itself: Its antigen is not identified.

PCR employed 60 Vbeta and 13 Jbeta primers. The method was immunoSEQ multiplex PCR; TCRdb's version includes in-frame clones alone and lacks a portion of them. The sample includes more than 150,000 clones, about 80% of them seen just once. This receptor was obtained from a woman aged 45-59 years in good health and CMV-seropositive. Sequenced: PBMCs.

The CDR3 bases are TGTGCCAGCTCCCAGGGACAGGGGGCAATACTGAACACTGAAGCTTTCTTT. This sequence encodes CASSQGQGAILNTEAFF. V is TRBV18 and J is TRBJ1-1; 12 bases are shared with TRBD1. The ends lost 6 bases at V and 0 bases at J; junction bases unmatched: 8. Germline lookup yields CDR1 KGHSH and CDR2 LQKENI. This CDR3 has 17 amino acids.